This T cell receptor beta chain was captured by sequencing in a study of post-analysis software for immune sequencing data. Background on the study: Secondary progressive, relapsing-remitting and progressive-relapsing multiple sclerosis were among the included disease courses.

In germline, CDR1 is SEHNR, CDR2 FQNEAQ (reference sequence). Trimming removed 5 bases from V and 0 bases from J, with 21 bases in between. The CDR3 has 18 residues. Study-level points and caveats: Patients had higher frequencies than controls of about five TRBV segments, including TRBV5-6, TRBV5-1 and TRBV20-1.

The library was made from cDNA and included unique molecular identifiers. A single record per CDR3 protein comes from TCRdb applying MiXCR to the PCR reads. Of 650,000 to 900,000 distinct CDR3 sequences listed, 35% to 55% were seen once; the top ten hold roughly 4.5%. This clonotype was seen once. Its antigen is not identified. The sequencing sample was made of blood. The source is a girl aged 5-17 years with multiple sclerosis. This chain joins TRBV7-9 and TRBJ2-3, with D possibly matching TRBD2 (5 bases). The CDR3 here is CASSAPGTKQSSTDTQYF. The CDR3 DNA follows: TGTGCCAGCAGCGCTCCGGGAACGAAACAGTCTAGCACAGATACGCAGTATTTT. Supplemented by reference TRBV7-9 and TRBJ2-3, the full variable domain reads DTGVSQNPRHKITKRGQNVTFRCDPISEHNRLYWYRQTLGQGPEFLTYFQNEAQLEKSRLLSDRFSAERPKGSFSTLEIQRTEQGDSAMYLCASSAPGTKQSSTDTQYFGPGTRLTVL.